Sequencing of this TCR beta chain was carried out in a study of control samples from healthy donors and cancer patients. V shed 8 bases and J shed 0 bases, with 8 bases lying between them. The V gene's germline CDR1 is SGHAT and CDR2 FQDESV (reference sequence). The CDR3 runs 14 residues. The assay was immunoSEQ multiplex PCR, and TCRdb's table has in-frame clones only and misses some. The profile shows 15,000 to 19,000 clones, over 70% of them singletons. The sample consisted of PBMCs. The chain uses TRBV11-1 and TRBJ2-6, with no clear D. The sequence came from a woman between 65 and 79 years old with colorectal cancer. This chain's CDR3 is CASARPSGANVLTF. The CDR3 DNA is TGTGCCAGCGCCAGGCCCTCTGGGGCCAACGTCCTGACTTTC. The whole variable domain, remainder taken from reference TRBV11-1 and TRBJ2-6, is EAEVAQSPRYKITEKSQAVAFWCDPISGHATLYWYRQILGQGPELLVQFQDESVVDDSQLPKDRFSAERLKGVDSTLKIQPAELGDSAMYLCASARPSGANVLTFGAGSRLTVL.